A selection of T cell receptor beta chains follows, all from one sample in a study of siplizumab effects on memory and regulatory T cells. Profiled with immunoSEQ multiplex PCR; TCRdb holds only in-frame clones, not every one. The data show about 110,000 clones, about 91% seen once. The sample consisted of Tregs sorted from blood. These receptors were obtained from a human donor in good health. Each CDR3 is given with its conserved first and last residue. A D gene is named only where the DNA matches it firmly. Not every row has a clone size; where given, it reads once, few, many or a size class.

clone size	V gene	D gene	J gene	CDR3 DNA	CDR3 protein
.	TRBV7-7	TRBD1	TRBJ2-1	TGTGCTAGCAGCGCTACCGGGACAGGGGGCTGGAATGAGCAGTTCTTC	CASSATGTGGWNEQFF
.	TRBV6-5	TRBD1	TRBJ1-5	TGTGCCAGCAGTTCCCAGGGGACAGGAGCTTATCAGCCCCAGCATTTT	CASSSQGTGAYQPQHF
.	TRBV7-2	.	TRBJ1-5	TGTGCCAGCAGCCGGATGAATCAGCCCCAGCATTTT	CASSRMNQPQHF
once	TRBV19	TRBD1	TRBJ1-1	TGTGCCAGTAGTGCTTGGGGGGGGACAGCTACTGAAGCTTTCTTT	CASSAWGGTATEAFF
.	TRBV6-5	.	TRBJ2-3	TGTGCCACCAGACCAGGGGGCACAGATACGCAGTATTTT	CATRPGGTDTQYF
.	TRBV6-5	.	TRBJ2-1	TGTGCCAGCAGTTACTCCTTCGGGGGCGCCAGGAATGAGCAGTTCTTC	CASSYSFGGARNEQFF
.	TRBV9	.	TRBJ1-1	TGTGCCAGCAGCGCCGAAGGACGGGGGGAGGCCACTGAAGCTTTCTTT	CASSAEGRGEATEAFF
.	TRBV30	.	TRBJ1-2	TGTGCCTGGAGTTGGGTTTTGGGCGGCTACACCTTC	CAWSWVLGGYTF
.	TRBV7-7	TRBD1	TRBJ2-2	TGTGCTAGCAGCTGGGGGACAGGGGCCGGGGAGCTGTTTTTT	CASSWGTGAGELFF
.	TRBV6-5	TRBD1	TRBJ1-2	TGTGCCAGCAGTGAGGGACAGCTCTATGGCTACACCTTC	CASSEGQLYGYTF
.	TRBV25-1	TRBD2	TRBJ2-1	TGTGCCAGCAGTGAATGGGGAGGGGCAAACAATGAGCAGTTCTTC	CASSEWGGANNEQFF
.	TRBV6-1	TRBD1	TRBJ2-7	TGTGCCAGCAGTCCGTGGGGACAGAGCTCCTACGAGCAGTACTTC	CASSPWGQSSYEQYF
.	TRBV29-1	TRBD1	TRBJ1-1	TGCAGCGTTATCTTGGACAGGGGGCTTACCGGCCCTTTCTTT	CSVILDRGLTGPFF
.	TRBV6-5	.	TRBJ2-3	TGTGCCAGCAGCCATACGCAGTATTTT	CASSHTQYF
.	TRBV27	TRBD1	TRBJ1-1	TGTGCCAGCAGTTTATCCATTACAGGGGCTAAAGCTTTCTTT	CASSLSITGAKAFF
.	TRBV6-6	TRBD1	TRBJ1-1	TGTGCCAGCAGTGGTCCGGGACAGATTGAAGCTTTCTTT	CASSGPGQIEAFF
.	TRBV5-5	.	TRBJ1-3	TGTGCCAGCAGCCCCCCCGAGGGGCTAAACACCATATATTTT	CASSPPEGLNTIYF
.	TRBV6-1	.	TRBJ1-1	TGTGCCAGCAGTCTGACAAGTCTCCTGGGAGCTTTCTTT	CASSLTSLLGAFF
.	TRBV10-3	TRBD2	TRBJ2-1	TGTGCCATCAGCCAAGCGGGAGGGCCGGGAAATGAGCAGTTCTTC	CAISQAGGPGNEQFF
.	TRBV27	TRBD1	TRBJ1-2	TGTGCCAGCAGTTTATCGCTCGACAGGGGGATTGGAGGCTACACCTTC	CASSLSLDRGIGGYTF
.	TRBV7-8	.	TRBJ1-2	TGTGCCAGCAGCTTAGCTCTTTCCTATGGCTACACCTTC	CASSLALSYGYTF
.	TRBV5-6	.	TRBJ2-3	TGTGCCAGCAGCTTGGAAGGGGGGACAGATACGCAGTATTTT	CASSLEGGTDTQYF
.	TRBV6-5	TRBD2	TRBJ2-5	TGTGCCAGCAGTTACATAGCGGGAGGTAGGCGAGAGACCCAGTACTTC	CASSYIAGGRRETQYF
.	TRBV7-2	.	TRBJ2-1	TGTGCCAGCAGCTCATACGTTGAGCAGTTCTTC	CASSSYVEQFF
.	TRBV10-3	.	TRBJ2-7	TGTGCCATCCAAGGGTGGTACGAGCAGTACTTC	CAIQGWYEQYF
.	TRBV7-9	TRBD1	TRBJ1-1	TGTGCCAGCAGCGGCCGGGACAGGGGCCTGAACACTGAAGCTTTCTTT	CASSGRDRGLNTEAFF
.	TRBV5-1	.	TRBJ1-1	TGCGCCAGCAGCCCAGGGGTGGGCACTGAAGCTTTCTTT	CASSPGVGTEAFF
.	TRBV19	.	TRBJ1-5	TGTGCCAGTAGTCCGGGACCCTTTCAGCCCCAGCATTTT	CASSPGPFQPQHF
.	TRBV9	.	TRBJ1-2	TGTGCCAGCCGGCCGCCCATAGTTAACTATGGCTACACCTTC	CASRPPIVNYGYTF
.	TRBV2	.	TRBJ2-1	TGTGCCAGCAATAGAGGAGTTGAGCAGTTCTTC	CASNRGVEQFF
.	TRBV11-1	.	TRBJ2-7	TGTGCCAGTGCCCCCGGGACTTCAAGCTACGAGCAGTACTTC	CASAPGTSSYEQYF
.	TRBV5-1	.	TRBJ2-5	TGCACCAGCACCCGCACAGGGGGGGCCAGGGAGACCCAGTACTTC	CTSTRTGGARETQYF
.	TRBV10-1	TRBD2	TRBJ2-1	TGCGCCAGCAGTCTAGCGGGAGACAATGAGCAGTTCTTC	CASSLAGDNEQFF
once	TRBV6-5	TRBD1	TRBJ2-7	TGTGCCAGCAGTCGGGGACAGGGCTACGAGCAGTACTTC	CASSRGQGYEQYF
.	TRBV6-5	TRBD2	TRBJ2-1	TGTGCCAGCAGTTACGCGGGAGGTGGGTACAATGAGCAGTTCTTC	CASSYAGGGYNEQFF
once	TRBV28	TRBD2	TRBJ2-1	TGTGCCAGCAGTTTATGGTCCCTAGCGGGAGAATACAATGAGCAGTTCTTC	CASSLWSLAGEYNEQFF
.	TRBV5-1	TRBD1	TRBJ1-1	TGCGCCAGCAGCTTCGACAGGGATAGAGCGGCTTTCTTT	CASSFDRDRAAFF
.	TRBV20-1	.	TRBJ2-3	TGCAGTGCTCCTGCAGCAGATACGCAGTATTTT	CSAPAADTQYF
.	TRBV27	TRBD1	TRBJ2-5	TGTGCCAGCAGTTCGACAGGGGCAGAGACCCAGTACTTC	CASSSTGAETQYF
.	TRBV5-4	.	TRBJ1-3	TGTGCCAGCAGCTCCGGGAGCTCTGGAAACACCATATATTTT	CASSSGSSGNTIYF
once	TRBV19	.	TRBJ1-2	TGTGCCAGTAGTCTTTCTAACTATGGCTACACCTTC	CASSLSNYGYTF
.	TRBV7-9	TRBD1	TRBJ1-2	TGTGCCAGCAGCTTAGGGAAAGGGACAGGGGGTTATGGCTACACCTTC	CASSLGKGTGGYGYTF
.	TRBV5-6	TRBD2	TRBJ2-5	TGTGCCAGCAGCCGACAACTAGCGGGGAAAGAGACCCAGTACTTC	CASSRQLAGKETQYF
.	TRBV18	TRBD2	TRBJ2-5	TGTGCCAGCCTCGGGACTAGCGCCCAAGAGACCCAGTACTTC	CASLGTSAQETQYF
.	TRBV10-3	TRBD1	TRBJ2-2	TGTGCCATCAGTGGGAGACAGGGGCAAAGGGAGCTGTTTTTT	CAISGRQGQRELFF
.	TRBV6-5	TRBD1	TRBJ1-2	TGTGCCAGCAGTTACTCCGGGACAGGCCTTTATGGCTACACCTTC	CASSYSGTGLYGYTF
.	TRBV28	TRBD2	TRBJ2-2	TGTGCCAGCAGTTTCCTAGGACTAGCGGCGAACACCGGGGAGCTGTTTTTT	CASSFLGLAANTGELFF
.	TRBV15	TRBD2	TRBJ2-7	TGTGCCACCAGCAGAGATCCCACGGGAGGCTACGAGCAGTACTTC	CATSRDPTGGYEQYF